One sample yielded the 25 T cell receptor beta chains listed below, sequenced in a study of T cell responses to AZD1222 COVID-19 vaccine. Using immunoSEQ multiplex PCR, the repertoire was profiled, and TCRdb retains in-frame clones only, with some absent. The sample includes some 150,000 clones, about 89% of them seen just once. Sequencing used peripheral blood, obtained on day 0 of AZD1222 vaccination. Receptor source: an adult in good health.

The chain is built from TRBV11-2 and TRBJ2-3, with D maybe TRBD1 (7 bases). This CDR3 has 15 residues. The V gene's germline CDR1 is SGHAT and CDR2 FQNNGV. Trimming left V 2 bases short and J 3 bases short, with 12 bases between. CDR3 nucleotides: TGTGCCAGCAGCTTACGGCAGGGGGGTACAGATACGCAGTATTTT. Its translation is CASSLRQGGTDTQYF.

This clone was recorded once. The chain uses TRBV7-9 and TRBJ1-4; 9 bases are shared with TRBD1. Germline CDR1 SEHNR, CDR2 FQNEAQ (reference sequence). After removal of 3 bases from V and 8 bases from J, the junction contained 7 bases not matched to a gene. The CDR3 loop spans 15 amino acids. The CDR3 is CASSFSDRGQEKLFF. As DNA, the CDR3 is TGTGCCAGCAGCTTCTCGGACAGGGGTCAGGAAAAACTGTTTTTT.

The V and J genes are TRBV4-3 and TRBJ2-7; D perhaps matches TRBD2 (6 bases). The CDR3 consists of 15 residues. Per germline, CDR1 LGHNA and CDR2 YSLEER. V was cut by 1 base and J by 9 bases, with 19 bases left in between. CDR3 coding DNA: TGCGCCAGCAGCCAAGCTCTGGGGGGTTACGGCGGGCAGTACTTC. This codes for CASSQALGGYGGQYF.

J is TRBJ2-7 and V is TRBV15, with 9 bases lining up with TRBD1. Germline V gene sequence: CDR1 LNHNV, CDR2 YYDKDF (reference sequence). The CDR3 has 16 amino acids. Trimming cost V 3 bases and J 3 bases; bases outside gene matches: 9. CDR3 region: CATSRDYPGQGYEQYF. The CDR3 DNA reads as TGTGCCACCAGCAGGGACTACCCGGGACAGGGCTACGAGCAGTACTTC.

This clone has a handful of counts. The chain employs TRBV28 and TRBJ1-3, with 8 bases aligning to TRBD1. The CDR3 is made up of 15 amino acids. Germline CDR1 and CDR2: MDHEN and SYDVKM. J lost 4 bases, V lost 3 bases, and 5 bases had no gene match. CDR3 amino acids: CASSFQGANGNTIYF. The CDR3 nucleotides are TGTGCCAGCAGTTTCCAGGGGGCTAACGGAAACACCATATATTTT.

V and J are TRBV6-5 and TRBJ2-6, with 9 bases fitting TRBD1. V was pared by 7 bases and J by 4 bases, with 5 bases of the junction left unmatched. The CDR3 runs to 15 residues. Germline-derived CDR1 and CDR2 are MNHEY and SVGAGI. CDR3 loop: CASKDRGEGANVLTF. For the CDR3, the DNA is TGTGCCAGCAAGGACAGGGGAGAAGGGGCCAACGTCCTGACTTTC.

This clone was seen a single time. J is TRBJ2-7 and V is TRBV6-1, with 7 bases matching TRBD1. V gave up 3 bases and J gave up 12 bases; unmatched junction bases: 5. Germline V CDR1 and CDR2: MNHNS, SASEGT. The CDR3 covers 11 residues. CDR3 nucleotide sequence: TGTGCCAGCAGTGAGCCGGGACAGATGTACTTC. Translated, it gives CASSEPGQMYF.

V and J are TRBV9 and TRBJ1-1; 9 positions match TRBD1. The V gene end was trimmed by 3 bases and the J gene end by 3 bases; junction bases not matched to a gene: 6. The CDR3 totals 15 residues. Germline-derived CDR1 and CDR2 are SGDLS and YYNGEE. CDR3 DNA: TGTGCCAGCAGCGCACAGGGGGCGCAGGACACTGAAGCTTTCTTT. It translates to CASSAQGAQDTEAFF.

J is TRBJ2-3 and V is TRBV3-1 (or the pseudogene TRBV3-2); D possibly corresponds to TRBD1 (6 bases). Per germline, CDR1 LGHDT and CDR2 YNNKEL (reference sequence). This CDR3 region has 15 residues. V lost 5 bases and J 1 base, leaving 13 bases between the germline ends. The CDR3 coding sequence is TGTGCCAGCAGCTCACAGGGTGACGGCACAGATACGCAGTATTTT. This sequence encodes CASSSQGDGTDTQYF.

This clone was recorded a few times. The chain has TRBV4-1 and TRBJ2-7, with 11 positions matching TRBD2. The V and J ends lost 2 bases and 7 bases, in that order; junction bases with no gene match: 7. CDR1 MGHRA and CDR2 YSYEKL come from the germline V gene. This CDR3 contains 15 residues. The DNA of the CDR3 is TGCGCCAGCAGCCAACAACTAGCGGGAGCGGGGGAGCAGTACTTC. It yields the protein CASSQQLAGAGEQYF.

This clone has just a few counts. This rearrangement joins TRBV6-2 or TRBV6-3 to TRBJ2-7; the D gene is possibly TRBD2 (5 bases). This CDR3 spans 14 amino acids. The germline V gene encodes CDR1 MNHEY and CDR2 SVGEGT. V was cut by 2 bases and J by 7 bases, with 15 bases left in between. Written as DNA, the CDR3 is TGTGCCAGCAGTTACCTCGTCTCTTCGGGGGAGCAGTACTTC. It specifies CASSYLVSSGEQYF.

The gene calls are TRBV5-1 and TRBJ1-1; TRBD1 is a possible D gene (5 bases). The length of the CDR3 is 15 residues. Per germline, CDR1 SGHRS and CDR2 YFSETQ. The V and J ends lost 6 bases and 5 bases respectively, with 20 bases between them. The CDR3 protein is CASTPREGLRTEAFF. CDR3 nucleotides: TGCGCCAGCACCCCGAGGGAGGGGCTCAGGACTGAAGCTTTCTTT.

The chain recombines TRBV2 with TRBJ2-7; TRBD1 matches at 7 bases. CDR3 size: 14 residues. V dropped 3 bases and J dropped 6; count of bases not matched to a gene: 8. Germline V CDR1 and CDR2: SNHLY, FYNNEI. The CDR3: CASSDGTVRGEQYF. The CDR3 DNA reads as TGTGCCAGCAGTGATGGGACAGTGAGGGGCGAGCAGTACTTC.

This clone has a single count. The chain links TRBV6-5 to TRBJ2-1; unclear D gene. Germline V gives CDR1 MNHEY, CDR2 SVGAGI. This CDR3 region has 15 residues. V dropped 3 bases and J dropped 0 bases, with 9 bases sitting between them. CDR3: CASSYRESSYNEQFF. The CDR3 nucleotides read TGTGCCAGCAGTTATAGGGAAAGCTCCTACAATGAGCAGTTCTTC.

This sequence joins TRBV7-2 and TRBJ1-2, with 8 bases that match TRBD1. The ends lost 3 bases at V and 4 bases at J; junction bases unmatched: 4. From germline, CDR1 is SGHTA and CDR2 FQGNSA. This CDR3 is 14 amino acids long. In nucleotides, the CDR3 is TGTGCCAGCAGCTTGACAGGGGTACTCTATGGCTACACCTTC. Translated: CASSLTGVLYGYTF. Drawing the rest from reference TRBV7-2 and TRBJ1-2, the complete variable domain is GAGVSQSPSNKVTEKGKDVELRCDPISGHTALYWYRQSLGQGLEFLIYFQGNSAPDKSGLPSDRFSAERTGGSVSTLTIQRTQQEDSAVYLCASSLTGVLYGYTFGSGTRLTVV.

The chain is built from TRBV6-5 and TRBJ2-5; a weak D match, TRBD1 (6 bases). In germline, CDR1 is MNHEY, CDR2 SVGAGI. CDR3 length: 12 residues. V was cut by 6 bases and J by 9 bases, with 14 bases left in between. The CDR3 region is CASRGHPGPQYF. As DNA, the CDR3 is TGTGCCAGCAGGGGACACCCGGGTCCCCAGTACTTC.

This rearrangement joins TRBV7-2 to TRBJ1-1; D not resolved. CDR1 SGHTA and CDR2 FQGNSA come from the germline V gene. CDR3 length: 12 amino acids. V was shortened by 7 bases and J by 9 bases, with 15 bases between the two germline ends. CDR3 bases: TGTGCCAGCACCTGGACGGGTCACCAAGCTTTCTTT. Translation: CASTWTGHQAFF.

The V gene is TRBV28, the J gene TRBJ1-1; weak D call: TRBD1 (5 bases). This CDR3 region has 14 residues. Germline V gene sequence: CDR1 MDHEN, CDR2 SYDVKM. V lost 6 bases, J lost 4 bases, and 15 bases lay in between. CDR3 DNA: TGTGCCAGCAGGACGGTAGGGGTGGTCACTGAAGCTTTCTTT. Amino acids: CASRTVGVVTEAFF.

The rearrangement joins TRBV5-1 to TRBJ2-4, with 10 bases lining up with TRBD1. The germline gives CDR1 SGHRS, CDR2 YFSETQ. The CDR3 runs to 15 residues. With 8 bases clipped from V and 10 bases from J, the junction kept 15 bases outside the gene matches. The CDR3 region is CASSSGPGQGQIQYF. Written as DNA, the CDR3 is TGCGCCAGTTCCTCGGGGCCGGGACAGGGGCAAATTCAGTACTTC.

The chain joins TRBV9 to TRBJ1-2, with 7 nucleotides matching TRBD1. V trimming: 0 bases; J trimming: 4 bases; junction bases outside the gene matches: 6. In germline, CDR1 is SGDLS, CDR2 YYNGEE. The CDR3 sequence is 15 residues long. The CDR3 sequence: CASSVAQGPTYGYTF. The CDR3 DNA reads TGTGCCAGCAGCGTAGCACAGGGGCCCACCTATGGCTACACCTTC.

The chain joins TRBV2 to TRBJ1-3; D remains unclear. Trimming pared 0 bases from V and 2 bases from J, leaving 8 bases between. Germline V lookup: CDR1 SNHLY, CDR2 FYNNEI. CDR3 length equals 15 residues. CDR3 DNA: TGTGCCAGCAGTGAAGCGGACCGCGCTGGAAACACCATATATTTT. It is translated as CASSEADRAGNTIYF.

V gene TRBV5-6 combines with J gene TRBJ1-6; possible D gene TRBD1, 6 bases. Between the trimmed V and J ends, which lost 3 bases and 10 bases, there was a span of 11 bases. CDR1 is SGHDT and CDR2 is YYEEEE in the germline V gene. This CDR3 spans 13 amino acids. Here the CDR3 DNA reads TGTGCCAGCAGCTCCGTAACAGGGTCACCCCTCCACTTT. Translation gives CASSSVTGSPLHF.

The chain combines TRBV19 with TRBJ1-2, with TRBD1 matching over 9 bases. Trimming at V came to 7 bases and at J to 4 bases, leaving 13 bases not matched to a gene. Germline-derived CDR1 and CDR2 are LNHDA and SQIVND (reference sequence). This CDR3 comprises 16 residues. DNA for the CDR3: TGTGCCAGTACCGTATACGGGGGACAGGGTGCCTATGGCTACACCTTC. It specifies CASTVYGGQGAYGYTF.

The rearrangement uses TRBV24-1 and TRBJ1-2, with 7 bases lining up with TRBD1. The CDR3 consists of 16 residues. Looked up from germline, CDR1 is KGHDR and CDR2 is SFDVKD. The junction had 9 bases not matched to a gene; V was cut back by 4 bases and J by 2 bases. The CDR3 protein is CATSDHESTGNYGYTF. CDR3 coding DNA: TGTGCCACCAGTGACCACGAATCGACAGGGAACTATGGCTACACCTTC.

The V call is TRBV4-2, the J call TRBJ1-1; 7 bases line up with TRBD1. From germline, CDR1 is LGHNA and CDR2 YNFKEQ. The V gene end was trimmed by 0 bases and the J gene end by 0 bases; junction bases not matched to a gene: 7. This CDR3 region has 17 residues. CDR3 region: CASSQDYGTVLNTEAFF. The CDR3, as DNA: TGTGCCAGCAGCCAAGACTATGGGACAGTCCTGAACACTGAAGCTTTCTTT.